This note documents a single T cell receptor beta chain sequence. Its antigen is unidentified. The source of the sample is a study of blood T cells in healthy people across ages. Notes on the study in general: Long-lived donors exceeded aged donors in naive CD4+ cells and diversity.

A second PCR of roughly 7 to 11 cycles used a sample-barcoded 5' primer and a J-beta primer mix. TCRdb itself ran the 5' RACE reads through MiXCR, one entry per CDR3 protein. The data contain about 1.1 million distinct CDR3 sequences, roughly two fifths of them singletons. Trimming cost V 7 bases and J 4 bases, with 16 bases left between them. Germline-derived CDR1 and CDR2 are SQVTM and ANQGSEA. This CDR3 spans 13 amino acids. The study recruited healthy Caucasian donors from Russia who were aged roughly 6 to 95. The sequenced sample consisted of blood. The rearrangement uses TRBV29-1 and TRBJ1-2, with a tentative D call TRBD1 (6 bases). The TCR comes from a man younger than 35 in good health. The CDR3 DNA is TGCAGCGAATACAGGGAGGGGGGCTATGGCTACACCTTC. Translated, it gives CSEYREGGYGYTF. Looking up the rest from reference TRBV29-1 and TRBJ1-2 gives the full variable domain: SAVISQKPSRDICQRGTSLTIQCQVDSQVTMMFWYRQQPGQSLTLIATANQGSEATYESGFVIDKFPISRPNLTFSTLTVSNMSPEDSSIYLCSEYREGGYGYTFGSGTRLTVV.